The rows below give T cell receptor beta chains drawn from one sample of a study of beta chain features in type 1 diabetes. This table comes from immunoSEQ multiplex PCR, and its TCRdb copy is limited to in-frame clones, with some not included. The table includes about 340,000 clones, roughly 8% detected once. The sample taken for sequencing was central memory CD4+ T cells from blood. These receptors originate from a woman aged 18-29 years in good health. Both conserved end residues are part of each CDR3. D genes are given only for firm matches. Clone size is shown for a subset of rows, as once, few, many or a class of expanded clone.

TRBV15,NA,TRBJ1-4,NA,CATSRVLDPSEKLFF,TGTGCCACCAGCAGAGTATTGGACCCTTCTGAAAAACTGTTTTTT
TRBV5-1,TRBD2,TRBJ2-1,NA,CASSLGRREGYNEQFF,TGCGCCAGCAGCTTGGGTAGGCGGGAGGGGTACAATGAGCAGTTCTTC
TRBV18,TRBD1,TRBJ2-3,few,CASSIQTGVDTDTQYF,TGTGCCAGCTCAATTCAGACAGGGGTTGACACAGATACGCAGTATTTT
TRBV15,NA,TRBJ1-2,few,CATSRDQLGQIF,TGTGCCACCAGCAGAGATCAGCTTGGGCAGATCTTC
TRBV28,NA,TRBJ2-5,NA,CASSSIYIGTLIQETQYF,TGTGCCAGCAGTTCTATATACATAGGAACCCTAATCCAAGAGACCCAGTACTTC
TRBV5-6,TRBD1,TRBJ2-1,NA,CASSFTGGREQFF,TGTGCCAGCAGCTTCACAGGGGGCAGGGAGCAGTTCTTC
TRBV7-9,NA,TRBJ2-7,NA,CASNPGGSYEQYF,TGTGCCAGCAACCCTGGAGGCTCCTACGAGCAGTACTTC
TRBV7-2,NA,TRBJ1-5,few,CASSLVGSDSNQPQHF,TGTGCCAGCAGCTTAGTCGGCAGCGATAGCAATCAGCCCCAGCATTTT
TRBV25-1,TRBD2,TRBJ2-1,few,CASSDPRTSGSVNEQFF,TGTGCCAGCAGTGACCCAAGGACTAGCGGGAGTGTCAATGAGCAGTTCTTC
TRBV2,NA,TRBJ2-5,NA,CAEAAPQETQYF,TGTGCTGAGGCCGCGCCCCAAGAGACCCAGTACTTC
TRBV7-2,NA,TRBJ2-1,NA,CASSFRGSDEQFF,TGTGCCAGCAGCTTCCGCGGATCCGATGAGCAGTTCTTC
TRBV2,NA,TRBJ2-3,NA,CASSEGQAVGDTQYF,TGTGCCAGCAGTGAAGGACAGGCTGTAGGAGATACGCAGTATTTT
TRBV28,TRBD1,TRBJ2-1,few,CASTARTGADNEQFF,TGTGCCAGCACCGCCCGAACAGGGGCGGACAATGAGCAGTTCTTC
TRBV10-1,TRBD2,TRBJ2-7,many,CASSDRREGSYEQYF,TGCGCCAGCAGTGACCGGCGGGAGGGCTCCTACGAGCAGTACTTC
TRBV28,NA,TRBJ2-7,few,CASRETGNTYEQYF,TGTGCCAGCAGGGAAACAGGGAATACCTACGAGCAGTACTTC
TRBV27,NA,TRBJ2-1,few,CASTGWGNEQFF,TGTGCCAGCACAGGGTGGGGAAATGAGCAGTTCTTC
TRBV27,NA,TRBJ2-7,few,CASRRPSSYEQYF,TGTGCCAGCCGCAGACCGAGCTCCTACGAGCAGTACTTC
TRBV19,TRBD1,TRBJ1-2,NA,CASSIEGQSYGYTF,TGTGCCAGTAGTATAGAGGGACAGTCCTATGGCTACACCTTC
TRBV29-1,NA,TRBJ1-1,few,CSVAYGTGNTEAFF,TGCAGCGTTGCCTATGGTACGGGGAACACTGAAGCTTTCTTT
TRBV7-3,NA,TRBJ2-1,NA,CASSPNRAISYNEQFF,TGTGCCAGCAGCCCGAACAGGGCGATTTCCTACAATGAGCAGTTCTTC
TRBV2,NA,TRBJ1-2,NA,CASSAEYGYTF,TGTGCCAGCAGTGCGGAATATGGCTACACCTTC
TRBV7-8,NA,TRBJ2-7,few,CASSPRYEQYF,TGTGCCAGCAGCCCCCGGTACGAGCAGTACTTC
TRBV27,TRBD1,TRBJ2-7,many,CASSQQGAYEQYF,TGTGCCAGCAGTCAACAGGGGGCATACGAGCAGTACTTC
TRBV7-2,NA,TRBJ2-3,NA,CASRYSEADTQYF,TGTGCCAGCAGATATAGCGAGGCAGATACGCAGTATTTT
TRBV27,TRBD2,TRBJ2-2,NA,CASAKLGLAGVLETGELFF,TGTGCCAGCGCTAAGCTAGGACTAGCGGGAGTTCTAGAAACCGGGGAGCTGTTTTTT
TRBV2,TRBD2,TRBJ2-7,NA,CASRRGTSGSYEQYF,TGTGCCAGCAGAAGAGGGACTAGCGGGAGCTACGAGCAGTACTTC
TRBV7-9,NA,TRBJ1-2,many,CASSNSNNYGYTF,TGTGCCAGCAGCAATTCGAACAACTATGGCTACACCTTC
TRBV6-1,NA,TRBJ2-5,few,CASSLTRLETQYF,TGTGCCAGCAGTTTGACGCGTCTGGAGACCCAGTACTTC
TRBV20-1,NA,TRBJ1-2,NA,CSARRTYGYTF,TGCAGTGCTAGGAGGACCTATGGCTACACCTTC
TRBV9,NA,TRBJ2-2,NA,CASSVGRGNTGELFF,TGTGCCAGCAGCGTAGGGCGAGGGAACACCGGGGAGCTGTTTTTT
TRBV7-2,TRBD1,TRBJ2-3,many,CASSSALGQADTQYF,TGTGCCAGCAGCTCCGCCTTAGGACAGGCAGATACGCAGTATTTT
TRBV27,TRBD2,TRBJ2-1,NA,CATTGTSGGPYNEQFF,TGTGCCACCACCGGGACTAGCGGGGGCCCTTACAATGAGCAGTTCTTC
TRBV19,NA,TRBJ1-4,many,CASSRRQTATNEKLFF,TGTGCCAGTAGTCGGAGACAGACGGCAACTAATGAAAAACTGTTTTTT
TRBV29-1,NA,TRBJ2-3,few,CSVRQGESDTQYF,TGCAGCGTTAGGCAGGGCGAATCAGATACGCAGTATTTT
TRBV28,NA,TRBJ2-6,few,CASSLRGSGANVLTF,TGTGCCAGCAGTTTAAGGGGCTCTGGGGCCAACGTCCTGACTTTC
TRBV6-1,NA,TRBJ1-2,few,CASSAGQDYGYTF,TGTGCCAGCAGTGCGGGGCAGGACTATGGCTACACCTTC
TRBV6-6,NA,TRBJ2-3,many,CASALGGTQYF,TGTGCCAGCGCCTTAGGGGGGACGCAGTATTTT
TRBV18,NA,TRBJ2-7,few,CASLEGSNYEQYF,TGTGCCAGCCTCGAGGGCAGTAACTACGAGCAGTACTTC
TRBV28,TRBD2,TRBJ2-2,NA,CASQTGSGSETGELFF,TGTGCCAGCCAGACGGGTAGCGGGAGTGAGACCGGGGAGCTGTTTTTT
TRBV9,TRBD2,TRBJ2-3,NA,CASSATSVFSDTQYF,TGTGCCAGCAGCGCCACTAGCGTTTTTTCAGATACGCAGTATTTT
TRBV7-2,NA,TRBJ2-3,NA,CASSLGVRVVGDTQYF,TGTGCCAGCAGCTTAGGTGTAAGGGTGGTCGGGGATACGCAGTATTTT
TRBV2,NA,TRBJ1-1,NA,CATTQSSMNTEAFF,TGTGCAACCACCCAAAGCAGTATGAACACTGAAGCTTTCTTT
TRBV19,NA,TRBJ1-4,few,CASSPRRYSGPNEKLFF,TGTGCCAGTAGTCCCCGTCGATACTCGGGACCGAATGAAAAACTGTTTTTT
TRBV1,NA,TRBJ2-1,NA,CTSSQGKLVHNEQFF,TGCACCAGCAGCCAGGGTAAACTAGTCCACAATGAGCAGTTCTTC
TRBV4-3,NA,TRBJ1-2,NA,CASSHWSFSGYGYTF,TGCGCCAGCAGCCATTGGTCTTTCTCGGGGTATGGCTACACCTTC
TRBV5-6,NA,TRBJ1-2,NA,CASSLKFYGYTF,TGTGCCAGCAGCTTAAAGTTCTATGGCTACACCTTC
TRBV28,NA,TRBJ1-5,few,CASSLSGQPNSNQPQHF,TGTGCCAGCAGTTTATCGGGACAACCAAATAGCAATCAGCCCCAGCATTTT
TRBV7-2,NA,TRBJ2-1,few,CASSQGIVGNEQFF,TGTGCCAGCAGTCAGGGGATCGTGGGAAATGAGCAGTTCTTC